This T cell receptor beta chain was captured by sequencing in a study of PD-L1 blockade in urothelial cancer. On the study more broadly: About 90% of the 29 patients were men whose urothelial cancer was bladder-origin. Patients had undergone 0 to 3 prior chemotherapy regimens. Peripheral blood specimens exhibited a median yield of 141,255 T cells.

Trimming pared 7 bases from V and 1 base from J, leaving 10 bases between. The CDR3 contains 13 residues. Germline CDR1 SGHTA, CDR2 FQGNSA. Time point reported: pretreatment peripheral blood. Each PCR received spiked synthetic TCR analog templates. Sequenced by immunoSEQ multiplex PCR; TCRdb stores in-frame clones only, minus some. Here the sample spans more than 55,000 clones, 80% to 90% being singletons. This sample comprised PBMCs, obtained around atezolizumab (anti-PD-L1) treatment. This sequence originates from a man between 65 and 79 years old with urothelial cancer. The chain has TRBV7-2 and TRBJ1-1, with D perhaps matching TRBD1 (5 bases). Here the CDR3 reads CASMRQQNTEAFF. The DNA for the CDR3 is TGTGCCAGCATGCGACAGCAGAACACTGAAGCTTTCTTT.